This passage covers 13 T cell receptor beta chains from one sample sequenced in a study of blood T cells in healthy people across ages. Together with a sample-barcoded 5' primer, a J-beta primer mix was included in a second PCR lasting roughly 6 to 12 cycles. TCRdb processed the 5' RACE reads anew with MiXCR; each CDR3 protein has one entry. The sample consists of roughly 1,500,000 distinct CDR3 sequences, about 43% of them appearing once. The sequenced sample consisted of blood. These receptors were collected from a woman aged 18-35 years in good health.

This clonotype showed up many times. J is TRBJ2-3 and V is TRBV4-1; 9 bases align to TRBD1. V shed 0 bases and J 5 bases; nucleotides not matched to a gene: 3. In germline, CDR1 is MGHRA, CDR2 YSYEKL. The CDR3 covers 15 residues. The CDR3 sequence: CASSQEQGAGDTQYF. DNA of the CDR3: TGCGCCAGCAGCCAAGAACAGGGGGCGGGAGATACGCAGTATTTT.

This clonotype has a handful of counts. The chain employs TRBV20-1 and TRBJ2-7, with unresolved D. The V gene's germline CDR1 is DFQATT and CDR2 SNEGSKA (reference sequence). V gave up 2 bases and J gave up 2 bases, with 10 bases separating them. CDR3 size: 13 residues. The CDR3 nucleotides read TGCAGTGCTAGAAAGACTTCTACCTACGAGCAGTACTTC. Translating gives CSARKTSTYEQYF.

In the case of this clonotype: With a much larger clone just one base away, this may be a read error. The rearrangement links TRBV10-3 to TRBJ2-7, with TRBD2 identical over 7 bases. The germline V gene encodes CDR1 ENHRY and CDR2 SYGVKD. The CDR3 spans 13 residues. The CDR3 DNA reads as TGTACCATCAGCGGGGACTCTCCCTACGAGCAGTACTTC. It specifies CTISGDSPYEQYF.

V is TRBV12-3 or TRBV12-4 and J is TRBJ1-1; 9 positions match TRBD1. This CDR3 region has 15 residues. With 8 bases clipped from V and 6 bases from J, the junction kept 13 bases outside the gene matches. The CDR3 is CASLNPGTGPPEAFF. The CDR3 nucleotides are TGTGCCAGCCTTAATCCCGGGACAGGGCCTCCTGAAGCTTTCTTT.

As for this clonotype: At one of its ends the junction is not consistent with the germline gene, which may arise from a read error. The chain is built from TRBV7-9 and TRBJ2-5, with 9 bases that match TRBD2. The CDR3 contains 15 residues. Per germline, CDR1 SEHNR and CDR2 FQNEAQ (reference sequence). The CDR3 sequence is CASSQLAGVEETQYF. As DNA, the CDR3 is TGTGCCAGCAGCCAGTTAGCGGGAGTGGAAGAGACTCAGTACTTC.

This clonotype was seen more than once but under ten times. This CDR3 reads CSARETLDPRYYNEQFF. The DNA of the CDR3 is TGCAGTGCTAGAGAGACCCTTGACCCTCGCTACTACAATGAGCAGTTCTTC. V usage is TRBV20-1 and J usage is TRBJ2-1; no clear D. The CDR3 contains 17 residues. The germline V gene encodes CDR1 DFQATT and CDR2 SNEGSKA (reference sequence). Between the trimmed V and J ends, which lost 0 bases and 3 bases, there was a span of 18 bases.

The chain combines TRBV29-1 with TRBJ2-1; D may match TRBD1 or TRBD2 (7 bases each). From germline, CDR1 is SQVTM and CDR2 ANQGSEA. The CDR3 is made up of 18 amino acids. V was clipped by 3 bases and J by 0 bases, with 21 bases between them. This CDR3 reads CSVDGGQGGKSSYNEQFF. The CDR3 nucleotides read TGCAGCGTTGATGGAGGGCAGGGGGGGAAGAGCTCCTACAATGAGCAGTTCTTC.

V usage is TRBV6-6 and J usage is TRBJ2-5, with a weak D call TRBD2 (6 bases). The CDR3 has 13 residues. Germline-derived CDR1 and CDR2 are MNHNY and SVGAGI (reference sequence). V was cut by 4 bases and J by 11 bases, with 17 bases left in between. CDR3 protein: CASSWGTYNEQYF. CDR3 nucleotide sequence: TGTGCCAGCAGTTGGGGGACTTACAATGAGCAGTACTTC.

This chain links TRBV7-2 with TRBJ2-7, with TRBD2 matching over 7 bases. The closer fit of TRBJ2-5 to the DNA end suggests the J call may be wrong. CDR1 is SGHTA and CDR2 is FQGNSA in the germline V gene. The CDR3 contains 15 residues. DNA for the CDR3: TGTGCCAGCAGCTCTATCCGGGCAGCGGGGGAGACCCAGTACTTC. It codes for CASSSIRAAGETQYF.

J is TRBJ2-5 and V is TRBV5-1, with 10 bases lining up with TRBD2. The CDR3 is 15 residues long. The germline V gene encodes CDR1 SGHRS and CDR2 YFSETQ. V trimming: 7 bases; J trimming: 3 bases; junction bases outside the gene matches: 9. The CDR3 bases are TGCGCCAGCGGAAGGACTAGCGGACCCGAAGAGACCCAGTACTTC. This sequence encodes CASGRTSGPEETQYF.

This clonotype was counted between two and nine times. The genes are TRBV6-1 and TRBJ1-6; the D gene is possibly TRBD1 (6 bases). Germline CDR1 reads MNHNS; CDR2 reads SASEGT. The V end was cut by 4 bases, the J end by 0 bases, with 16 bases between. This CDR3 spans 18 amino acids. Here the CDR3 DNA reads TGTGCCAGCAGTGTCCCCGGGACATGGAGCTCCTATAATTCACCCCTCCACTTT. The encoded protein is CASSVPGTWSSYNSPLHF.

The chain links TRBV7-2 to TRBJ2-6, with TRBD2 matching 14 bases. This CDR3 comprises 18 residues. The germline V gene encodes CDR1 SGHTA and CDR2 FQGNSA. Losses at the gene ends were 5 bases for V and 1 base for J; bases not matched to a gene: 4. CDR3 sequence reads: CASSPGLAGGSGANVLTF. The CDR3, as DNA: TGTGCCAGCAGCCCCGGACTAGCGGGAGGATCTGGGGCCAACGTCCTGACTTTC. Full variable domain (remainder filled in from reference TRBV7-2 and TRBJ2-6): GAGVSQSPSNKVTEKGKDVELRCDPISGHTALYWYRQSLGQGLEFLIYFQGNSAPDKSGLPSDRFSAERTGGSVSTLTIQRTQQEDSAVYLCASSPGLAGGSGANVLTFGAGSRLTVL.

The gene calls are TRBV20-1 and TRBJ2-7, with 10 bases fitting TRBD1. This CDR3 comprises 17 residues. The J segment lost 3 bases and the V segment lost 3 bases, leaving 14 bases of the junction unmatched. Germline V lookup: CDR1 DFQATT, CDR2 SNEGSKA (reference sequence). The CDR3 loop is CSASLPGLRDRGYEQYF. CDR3 nucleotides: TGCAGTGCTAGTTTACCGGGGCTACGGGACAGGGGCTACGAGCAGTACTTC.